This note documents a single T cell receptor beta chain sequence. Its specificity is not known. It was at deep level that the assay was run. Authors' data handling: ImmunoSEQ only sent back junction sequences with no quality scores, so filtering was done differently. TCRdb keeps only in-frame clones here, not all; method: immunoSEQ multiplex PCR. That table is the source of V, J and clone size, and D and trimming were worked out from the DNA. Of a few million clones in the sample, roughly 90% were seen once. The data belong to a study of shared clonotypes between healthy human individuals. This CDR3 is built from 14 residues. Germline V gene lookup returns CDR1 SGHTA and CDR2 FQGTGA. Trimming removed 5 bases from V and 5 bases from J, with 12 bases in between. Study-level points and caveats: Blood was the only sampled material, and tissue repertoires likely differ.

The TCR was taken from a man aged 18-30 years in good health. Some clones in this sample may be carry-over from other donors' samples. The specimen sequenced was naive CD4+ T cells from PBMCs. Indicated subset: CD45RA+ positively selected. The V and J genes are TRBV7-3 and TRBJ2-2; the D is unclear. CDR3: CASSPRWGTGELFF. CDR3 nucleotides: TGTGCCAGCAGCCCCCGCTGGGGAACCGGGGAGCTGTTTTTT.